The 27 T cell receptor beta chains reported below all come from one sample, sequenced in a study of a mutant IDH1 vaccine in newly diagnosed glioma. Time point in this sample: week 23, last vaccination. With topical imiquimod, each dose of the vaccine consisted of 300 ug of mutant IDH1 20-mer peptide. TCRdb's table, derived via immunoSEQ multiplex PCR, lists solely in-frame clones and lacks some. The data contain about 56,000 clones, over 80% of them singletons. Their target antigens are unknown. This specimen was PBMCs, taken from a glioma patient whose treatment included an IDH1 peptide vaccine. These receptors came from a middle-aged man with glioma.

This chain uses TRBV5-1 with TRBJ2-4, with TRBD2 matching 12 bases. Per the germline V gene, CDR1 is SGHRS and CDR2 is YFSETQ. The CDR3 runs to 18 residues. J gave up 2 bases and V 3 bases, and 9 bases lay outside the gene matches. In nucleotides, the CDR3 is TGCGCCAGCAGCTCAGCTAGCGGGAGGGCCCAAACCAAAAACATTCAGTACTTC. It yields the protein CASSSASGRAQTKNIQYF.

The V gene is TRBV9, the J gene TRBJ2-3; D uncertain. Germline assignment: CDR1 SGDLS and CDR2 YYNGEE. The CDR3 totals 16 residues. Trimming pared 0 bases from V and 6 bases from J, leaving 17 bases between. CDR3 DNA sequence: TGTGCCAGCAGCGTAGCTGGCCGGTCCCCGAGGGATACGCAGTATTTT. It yields the protein CASSVAGRSPRDTQYF.

V is TRBV5-6 and J is TRBJ2-5; D ambiguous. With 4 bases removed from V and 5 bases from J, the gap between germline ends came to 9 bases. The CDR3 is made up of 12 amino acids. Germline-derived CDR1 and CDR2 are SGHDT and YYEEEE. The CDR3 reads CASSLLLETQYF. CDR3 sequence (DNA): TGTGCCAGCAGCCTTCTTTTGGAGACCCAGTACTTC.

The chain is built from TRBV6-6 and TRBJ1-1; the D gene is possibly TRBD1 (6 bases). The CDR3 covers 13 residues. V was trimmed by 2 bases and J by 12 bases, leaving 16 bases between them. Per the germline V gene, CDR1 is MNHNY and CDR2 is SVGAGI (reference sequence). CDR3 sequence reads: CASSYEGGTFPFF. The DNA for the CDR3 is TGTGCCAGCAGTTACGAGGGGGGAACGTTTCCTTTCTTT.

The chain recombines TRBV27 with TRBJ1-2; unclear D gene. V lost 3 bases to trimming and J lost 5 bases, with 16 bases between them. Germline V lookup: CDR1 MNHEY, CDR2 SMNVEV (reference sequence). The CDR3 contains 15 residues. The CDR3 DNA reads TGTGCCAGCAGTTTCATTGGCCAGGAGCTGTATGGCTACACCTTC. Protein: CASSFIGQELYGYTF.

The gene calls are TRBV10-3 and TRBJ1-4; D remains ambiguous. The CDR3 runs 14 residues. Germline V lookup: CDR1 ENHRY, CDR2 SYGVKD. V was cut by 0 bases and J by 5 bases, with 7 bases left in between. The chain's CDR3 is CAISESWENEKLFF. For the CDR3, the DNA is TGTGCCATCAGTGAGTCGTGGGAAAATGAAAAACTGTTTTTT.

The rearrangement joins TRBV2 to TRBJ1-5; D not resolved. V was clipped by 1 base and J by 0 bases, with 7 bases between them. Germline V lookup: CDR1 SNHLY, CDR2 FYNNEI. The CDR3 has 15 residues. The CDR3 DNA sequence: TGTGCCAGCAGTGAAGGGGCCTATAGCAATCAGCCCCAGCATTTT. Its protein product is CASSEGAYSNQPQHF.

The chain recombines TRBV5-1 with TRBJ2-1, with TRBD2 as a possible D gene (5 bases). CDR3 length: 16 residues. Trimming took off 4 bases at V and 0 bases at J, with 14 bases between the two ends. Germline CDR1 and CDR2: SGHRS and YFSETQ. The CDR3: CASSQRTHSSYNEQFF. The CDR3, as DNA: TGCGCCAGCAGCCAAAGGACTCACAGCTCCTACAATGAGCAGTTCTTC. The full variable domain, rest sourced from reference TRBV5-1 and TRBJ2-1, is KAGVTQTPRYLIKTRGQQVTLSCSPISGHRSVSWYQQTPGQGLQFLFEYFSETQRNKGNFPGRFSGRQFSNSRSEMNVSTLELGDSALYLCASSQRTHSSYNEQFFGPGTRLTVL.

J is TRBJ1-3 and V is TRBV7-2, with D unresolved. The CDR3 has 15 amino acids. Trimming cost V 1 base and J 2 bases, with 9 bases left between them. Germline V CDR1 and CDR2: SGHTA, FQGNSA. The CDR3 sequence: CASSLDTGAGNTIYF. CDR3 nucleotides: TGTGCCAGCAGCTTAGACACCGGGGCTGGAAACACCATATATTTT.

The chain carries TRBV29-1 and TRBJ1-3; D not certain. The CDR3 totals 12 residues. CDR1 and CDR2 (germline): SQVTM, ANQGSEA. V lost 6 bases, J lost 0 bases, and 6 bases lay in between. CDR3: CSVSGSGNTIYF. The CDR3 bases are TGCAGCGTGAGCGGCTCTGGAAACACCATATATTTT.

The V gene is TRBV6-5, the J gene TRBJ2-5; the D gene is possibly TRBD2 (5 bases). V was trimmed by 8 bases and J by 4 bases, leaving 11 bases between them. CDR1 is MNHEY, CDR2 SVGAGI, per germline. CDR3 size: 12 residues. This CDR3 is CASARGAETQYF. Written as DNA, the CDR3 is TGTGCCAGCGCCCGGGGTGCAGAGACCCAGTACTTC.

This sequence joins TRBV27 and TRBJ1-1, with D unclear. The CDR3 is 14 residues long. Per the germline V gene, CDR1 is MNHEY and CDR2 is SMNVEV (reference sequence). The germline V and J ends were trimmed by 4 bases and 1 base, with 10 bases remaining between them. The CDR3 nucleotides are TGTGCCAGCAGTTCCAATCCGGGGAACACTGAAGCTTTCTTT. Encoded protein: CASSSNPGNTEAFF.

The chain joins TRBV2 to TRBJ2-5; D uncertain. There are 15 residues in the CDR3. In germline, CDR1 is SNHLY, CDR2 FYNNEI. V shed 4 bases and J shed 0 bases, with 12 bases lying between them. The CDR3 protein is CASSVRPTYQETQYF. The CDR3, as DNA: TGTGCCAGCAGTGTTAGGCCTACCTACCAAGAGACCCAGTACTTC.

This clone is a singleton in its sample. Germline and junction disagree at one end, which may indicate a read error. V usage is TRBV18 and J usage is TRBJ2-2, with D possibly TRBD1 on 6 matching bases. CDR3 size: 14 residues. Looked up from germline, CDR1 is KGHSH and CDR2 is LQKENI. The CDR3 DNA follows: TGCGCCAGCTTCCTCGGCAGGGGCACCGGGGAGCTGTTTTTT. Its translation is CASFLGRGTGELFF.

The rearrangement uses TRBV19 and TRBJ2-5, with no clear D. CDR1 is LNHDA and CDR2 is SQIVND in the germline V gene (reference sequence). The CDR3 extends over 13 amino acids. V lost 5 bases, J lost 4 bases, and 11 bases lay in between. The CDR3 sequence: CASSARNGETQYF. CDR3 DNA sequence: TGTGCCAGTAGTGCCCGGAACGGAGAGACCCAGTACTTC.

This clone was counted between two and nine times. V and J are TRBV5-1 and TRBJ1-2; D unresolved. From germline, CDR1 is SGHRS and CDR2 YFSETQ. Trimming removed 6 bases from V and 0 bases from J, with 9 bases in between. The CDR3 has 13 residues. CDR3 protein: CASTNKANYGYTF. The CDR3 DNA reads as TGCGCCAGCACTAACAAAGCTAACTATGGCTACACCTTC.

V gene TRBV14 combines with J gene TRBJ2-7; 9 positions match TRBD1. The germline V gene encodes CDR1 SGHDN and CDR2 FVKESK. With 5 bases clipped from V and 3 bases from J, the junction kept 8 bases outside the gene matches. The length of the CDR3 is 15 residues. The CDR3 bases are TGTGCCAGCAGCGAATGGGACAGGGATTACTACGAGCAGTACTTC. Amino acids: CASSEWDRDYYEQYF.

This clone was seen a few times. This chain uses TRBV29-1 with TRBJ2-1; a weak D match, TRBD1 (6 bases). This CDR3 has 11 residues. V shed 6 bases and J shed 14 bases, with 17 bases lying between them. The germline CDR1 and CDR2 sequences are SQVTM and ANQGSEA. CDR3: CSVVRDTGKFF. The CDR3 DNA follows: TGCAGCGTCGTTCGGGACACCGGCAAGTTCTTC.

The chain joins TRBV4-1 to TRBJ2-5, with 10 nucleotides matching TRBD1. V dropped 8 bases and J dropped 4; count of bases not matched to a gene: 7. The germline V gene has CDR1 MGHRA and CDR2 YSYEKL. The CDR3 has 14 amino acids. In DNA, the CDR3 is TGCGCCAGCGACCCGACAGGGGGCGGAGAGACCCAGTACTTC. Amino acids: CASDPTGGGETQYF.

The chain employs TRBV5-6 and TRBJ1-1; 7 positions match TRBD1. V shed 3 bases and J 0 bases; nucleotides not matched to a gene: 5. The germline CDR1 and CDR2 sequences are SGHDT and YYEEEE. The length of the CDR3 is 15 residues. This chain's CDR3 is CASSWGTGVNTEAFF. The DNA of the CDR3 is TGTGCCAGCAGCTGGGGAACAGGGGTGAACACTGAAGCTTTCTTT.

This clone was seen only once. The V call is TRBV2, the J call TRBJ2-3; maybe TRBD2 (6 bases). This CDR3 region has 12 residues. Trimming removed 8 bases from V and 6 bases from J, with 12 bases in between. Germline V gene sequence: CDR1 SNHLY, CDR2 FYNNEI. CDR3 DNA: TGTGCCAGCGGAGGGGAGGCTGATACGCAGTATTTT. Encoded protein: CASGGEADTQYF.

This clone was detected only a few times. The chain joins TRBV7-2 to TRBJ2-7; 9 bases agree with TRBD2. The V and J ends lost 4 bases and 0 bases, in that order; junction bases with no gene match: 7. The germline gives CDR1 SGHTA, CDR2 FQGNSA. The CDR3 has 16 residues. CDR3 residues: CASSSLFSGGSYEQYF. The CDR3 coding sequence is TGTGCCAGCAGCTCGTTATTTAGCGGGGGCTCCTACGAGCAGTACTTC.

The rearrangement joins TRBV12-5 to TRBJ2-1; maybe TRBD1 (6 bases). The CDR3 is made up of 16 amino acids. The germline V and J ends were trimmed by 0 bases and 7 bases, with 16 bases remaining between them. Looked up from germline, CDR1 is LGHNT and CDR2 is FRNRAP. The CDR3, as DNA: TGTGCTAGTGGTTTGGTACTAGATCAGGGGTGGAATGAGCAGTTCTTC. This gives the protein CASGLVLDQGWNEQFF.

This clone occurred once. The rearrangement uses TRBV18 and TRBJ1-4; D is perhaps TRBD1 (6 bases). The CDR3 spans 16 residues. The germline V gene has CDR1 KGHSH and CDR2 LQKENI. V was clipped by 4 bases and J by 5 bases, with 17 bases between them. DNA for the CDR3: TGTGCCAGCTCACTGGGTCTCACAGGGACAAATGAAAAACTGTTTTTT. Residues: CASSLGLTGTNEKLFF.

The sample holds a few counts of this clone. The chain carries TRBV19 and TRBJ1-1; D call uncertain. The germline V and J ends were trimmed by 3 bases and 1 base, with 6 bases remaining between them. The CDR3 extends over 13 amino acids. The germline V gene encodes CDR1 LNHDA and CDR2 SQIVND (reference sequence). Here the CDR3 reads CASSITANTEAFF. The CDR3 DNA is TGTGCCAGTAGTATTACAGCGAACACTGAAGCTTTCTTT.

The chain joins TRBV7-8 to TRBJ1-2; 9 bases map to TRBD1. Germline CDR1 and CDR2: SGHVS and FQNEAQ. CDR3 length: 15 amino acids. The V and J ends lost 7 bases and 1 base, in that order; junction bases with no gene match: 7. The CDR3 sequence is CASTRDRVLNYGYTF. The CDR3 region has the DNA TGTGCCAGCACCCGGGACAGGGTCCTTAACTATGGCTACACCTTC.

The V and J genes are TRBV6-4 and TRBJ1-2; TRBD1 matches at 12 bases. Germline assignment: CDR1 MRHNA and CDR2 SNTAGT. The CDR3 sequence is 15 residues long. V trimming: 5 bases; J trimming: 4 bases; junction bases outside the gene matches: 5. The CDR3 sequence is CASSPGTGGSYGYTF. The CDR3 DNA reads TGTGCCAGCAGTCCCGGGACAGGGGGCAGCTATGGCTACACCTTC.